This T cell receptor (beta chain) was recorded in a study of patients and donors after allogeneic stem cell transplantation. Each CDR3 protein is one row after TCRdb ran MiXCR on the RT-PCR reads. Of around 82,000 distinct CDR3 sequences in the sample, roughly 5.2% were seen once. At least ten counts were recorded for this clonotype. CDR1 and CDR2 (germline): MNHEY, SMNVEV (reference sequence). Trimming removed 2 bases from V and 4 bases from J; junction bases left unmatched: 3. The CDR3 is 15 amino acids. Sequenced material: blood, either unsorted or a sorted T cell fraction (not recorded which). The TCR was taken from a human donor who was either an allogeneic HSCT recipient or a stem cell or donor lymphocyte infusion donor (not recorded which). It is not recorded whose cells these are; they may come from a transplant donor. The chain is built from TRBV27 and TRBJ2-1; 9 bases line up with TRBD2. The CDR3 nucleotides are TGTGCCAGCAGTTTACAGACTAGCGGTTACAATGAGCAGTTCTTC. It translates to CASSLQTSGYNEQFF.